This section outlines one TCR delta chain sequence together with its context. The protein in TCRdb stems from a much larger clone and differs at residue 15 from this DNA's translation, likely a read error; here the protein is translated from the DNA. Gammadelta T cells were flow-sorted from PBMC into Vgamma9/Vdelta2+ and Vdelta2-negative populations for bulk analysis. The data stem from a study of γδ T cells in repeated Plasmodium falciparum infection. Sequencing covered both gamma and delta TCR chains per sample. TCRdb ran CATT on the multiplex PCR reads. The sample carries about 57,000 delta-chain clones, 1.7% recorded once. In germline, CDR1 is TSWWSYY, CDR2 QGS. CDR3 length: 23 amino acids. V was clipped by 1 base and J by 2 bases; unmatched bases: 27.

The chain recombines TRDV1 with TRDJ1; TRDD3 matches 8 bases. Material: gamma-delta T cells from blood. The sequence was obtained from a pool of human donors (malaria-infected and uninfected, not separated). CDR3 loop: CALGERPRATLGGHADPTDKLIF. As DNA, the CDR3 is TGTGCTCTTGGGGAACGTCCGAGGGCTACACTGGGGGGACACGCCGACCCAACCGATAAACTCATCTTT.